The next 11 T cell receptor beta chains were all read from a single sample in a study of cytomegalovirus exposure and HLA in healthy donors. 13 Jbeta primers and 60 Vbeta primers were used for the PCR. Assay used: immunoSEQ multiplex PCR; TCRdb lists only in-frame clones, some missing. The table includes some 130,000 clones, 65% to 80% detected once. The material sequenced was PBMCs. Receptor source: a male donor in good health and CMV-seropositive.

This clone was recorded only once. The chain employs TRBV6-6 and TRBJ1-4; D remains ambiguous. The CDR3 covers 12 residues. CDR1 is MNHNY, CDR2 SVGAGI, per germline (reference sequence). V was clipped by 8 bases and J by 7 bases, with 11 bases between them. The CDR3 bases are TGTGCCAGCGGAAGGGAGGGTGAAAAACTGTTTTTT. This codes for CASGREGEKLFF.

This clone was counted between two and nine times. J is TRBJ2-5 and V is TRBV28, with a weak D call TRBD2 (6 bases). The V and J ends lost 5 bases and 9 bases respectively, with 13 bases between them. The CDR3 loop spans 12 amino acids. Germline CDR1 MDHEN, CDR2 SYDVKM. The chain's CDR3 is CASSPGVRAQYF. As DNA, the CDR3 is TGTGCCAGCAGTCCGGGGGTGAGGGCCCAGTACTTC.

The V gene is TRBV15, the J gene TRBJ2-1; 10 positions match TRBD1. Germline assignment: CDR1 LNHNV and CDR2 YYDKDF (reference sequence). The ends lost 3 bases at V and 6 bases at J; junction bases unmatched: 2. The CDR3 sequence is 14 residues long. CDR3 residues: CATSRGTGVNEQFF. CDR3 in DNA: TGTGCCACCAGCAGGGGGACAGGGGTCAATGAGCAGTTCTTC. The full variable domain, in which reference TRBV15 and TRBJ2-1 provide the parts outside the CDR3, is DAMVIQNPRYQVTQFGKPVTLSCSQTLNHNVMYWYQQKSSQAPKLLFHYYDKDFNNEADTPDNFQSRRPNTSFCFLDIRSPGLGDTAMYLCATSRGTGVNEQFFGPGTRLTVL.

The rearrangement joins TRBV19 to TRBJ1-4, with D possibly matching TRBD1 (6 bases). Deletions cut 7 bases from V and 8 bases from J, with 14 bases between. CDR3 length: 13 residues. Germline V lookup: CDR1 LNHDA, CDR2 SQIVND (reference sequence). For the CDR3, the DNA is TGTGCCAGTACCACAGGACAGTACGAAAAACTGTTTTTT. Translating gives CASTTGQYEKLFF.

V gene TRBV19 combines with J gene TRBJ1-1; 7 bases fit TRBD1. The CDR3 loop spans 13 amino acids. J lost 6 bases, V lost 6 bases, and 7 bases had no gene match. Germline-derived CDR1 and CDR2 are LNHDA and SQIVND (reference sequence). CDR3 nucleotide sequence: TGTGCCAGTAGAGGGGGCGGATATGCTGAAGCTTTCTTT. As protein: CASRGGGYAEAFF.

The CDR3 nucleotides are TGTGCCAGCAGCGTCGAGGGGGCGCCCTACGAGCAGTACTTC. Protein: CASSVEGAPYEQYF. The V and J genes are TRBV13 and TRBJ2-7, with 7 bases lining up with TRBD1. The CDR3 consists of 14 residues. V was pared by 5 bases and J by 2 bases, with 6 bases of the junction left unmatched. Germline V gene lookup returns CDR1 PRHDT and CDR2 FYEKMQ (reference sequence).

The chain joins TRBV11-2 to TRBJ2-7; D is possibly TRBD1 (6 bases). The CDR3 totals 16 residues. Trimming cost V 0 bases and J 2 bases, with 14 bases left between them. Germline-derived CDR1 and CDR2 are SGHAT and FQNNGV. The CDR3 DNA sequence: TGTGCCAGCAGCTTAGATCCTCGGCAGGGGACCTACGAGCAGTACTTC. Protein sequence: CASSLDPRQGTYEQYF. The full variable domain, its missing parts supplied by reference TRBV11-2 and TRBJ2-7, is EAGVAQSPRYKIIEKRQSVAFWCNPISGHATLYWYQQILGQGPKLLIQFQNNGVVDDSQLPKDRFSAERLKGVDSTLKIQPAKLEDSAVYLCASSLDPRQGTYEQYFGPGTRLTVT.

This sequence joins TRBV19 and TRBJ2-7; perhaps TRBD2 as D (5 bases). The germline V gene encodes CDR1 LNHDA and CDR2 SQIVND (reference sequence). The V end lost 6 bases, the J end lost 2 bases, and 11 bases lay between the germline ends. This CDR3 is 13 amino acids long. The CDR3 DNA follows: TGTGCCAGTAGAGGGATCGGGACCTACGAGCAGTACTTC. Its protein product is CASRGIGTYEQYF.

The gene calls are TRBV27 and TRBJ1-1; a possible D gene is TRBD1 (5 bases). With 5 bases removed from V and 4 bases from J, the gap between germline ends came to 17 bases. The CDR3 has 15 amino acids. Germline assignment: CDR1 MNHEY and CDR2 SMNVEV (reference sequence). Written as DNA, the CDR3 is TGTGCCAGCAGTCCCTACGGGCAGGGTCGCACTGAAGCTTTCTTT. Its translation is CASSPYGQGRTEAFF.

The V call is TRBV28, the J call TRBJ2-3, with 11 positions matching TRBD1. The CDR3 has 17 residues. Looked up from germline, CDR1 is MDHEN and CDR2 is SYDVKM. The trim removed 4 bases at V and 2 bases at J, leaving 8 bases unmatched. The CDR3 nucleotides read TGTGCCAGCAGTTCGCCCTGGGGACAGGGGGTCACAGATACGCAGTATTTT. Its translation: CASSSPWGQGVTDTQYF. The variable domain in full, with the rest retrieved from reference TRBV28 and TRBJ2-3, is DVKVTQSSRYLVKRTGEKVFLECVQDMDHENMFWYRQDPGLGLRLIYFSYDVKMKEKGDIPEGYSVSREKKERFSLILESASTNQTSMYLCASSSPWGQGVTDTQYFGPGTRLTVL.

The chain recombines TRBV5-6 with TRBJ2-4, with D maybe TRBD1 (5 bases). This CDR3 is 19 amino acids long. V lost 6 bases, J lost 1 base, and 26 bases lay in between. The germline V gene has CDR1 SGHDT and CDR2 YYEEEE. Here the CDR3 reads CASIPTSLRDTFAKNIQYF. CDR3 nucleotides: TGTGCCAGCATCCCGACATCCCTCAGGGATACCTTTGCCAAAAACATTCAGTACTTC.